This T cell receptor beta chain was observed in a study of T cell responses to AZD1222 COVID-19 vaccine. Findings and limits, study-wide: Scientists sampled the repertoires only once the peak T cell response had passed. Regions 160-218 and 743-854 dominated among vaccine-associated CD4 TCRs spanning spike. Most donors were white British and more were female, and clonal diversity was possibly underestimated.

Of note for this clone: Its antigen is undetermined.

The method was immunoSEQ multiplex PCR; TCRdb's version includes in-frame clones alone and lacks a portion of them. In the table there are 100,000 to 150,000 clones, over 75% of which are singletons. Trimming removed 4 bases from V and 6 bases from J; junction bases left unmatched: 5. Germline values: CDR1 LNHDA, CDR2 SQIVND (reference sequence). CDR3 length: 14 amino acids. The rearrangement uses TRBV19 and TRBJ2-1, with 8 bases matching TRBD1. The sequence was collected from an adult in good health. Sequenced here: peripheral blood, sampled on day 0 of AZD1222 vaccination. CDR3: CASSTDRVFNEQFF. Written as DNA, the CDR3 is TGTGCCAGTAGTACGGACAGGGTTTTCAATGAGCAGTTCTTC. Complete variable domain (other parts from reference TRBV19 and TRBJ2-1): DGGITQSPKYLFRKEGQNVTLSCEQNLNHDAMYWYRQDPGQGLRLIYYSQIVNDFQKGDIAEGYSVSREKKESFPLTVTSAQKNPTAFYLCASSTDRVFNEQFFGPGTRLTVL.